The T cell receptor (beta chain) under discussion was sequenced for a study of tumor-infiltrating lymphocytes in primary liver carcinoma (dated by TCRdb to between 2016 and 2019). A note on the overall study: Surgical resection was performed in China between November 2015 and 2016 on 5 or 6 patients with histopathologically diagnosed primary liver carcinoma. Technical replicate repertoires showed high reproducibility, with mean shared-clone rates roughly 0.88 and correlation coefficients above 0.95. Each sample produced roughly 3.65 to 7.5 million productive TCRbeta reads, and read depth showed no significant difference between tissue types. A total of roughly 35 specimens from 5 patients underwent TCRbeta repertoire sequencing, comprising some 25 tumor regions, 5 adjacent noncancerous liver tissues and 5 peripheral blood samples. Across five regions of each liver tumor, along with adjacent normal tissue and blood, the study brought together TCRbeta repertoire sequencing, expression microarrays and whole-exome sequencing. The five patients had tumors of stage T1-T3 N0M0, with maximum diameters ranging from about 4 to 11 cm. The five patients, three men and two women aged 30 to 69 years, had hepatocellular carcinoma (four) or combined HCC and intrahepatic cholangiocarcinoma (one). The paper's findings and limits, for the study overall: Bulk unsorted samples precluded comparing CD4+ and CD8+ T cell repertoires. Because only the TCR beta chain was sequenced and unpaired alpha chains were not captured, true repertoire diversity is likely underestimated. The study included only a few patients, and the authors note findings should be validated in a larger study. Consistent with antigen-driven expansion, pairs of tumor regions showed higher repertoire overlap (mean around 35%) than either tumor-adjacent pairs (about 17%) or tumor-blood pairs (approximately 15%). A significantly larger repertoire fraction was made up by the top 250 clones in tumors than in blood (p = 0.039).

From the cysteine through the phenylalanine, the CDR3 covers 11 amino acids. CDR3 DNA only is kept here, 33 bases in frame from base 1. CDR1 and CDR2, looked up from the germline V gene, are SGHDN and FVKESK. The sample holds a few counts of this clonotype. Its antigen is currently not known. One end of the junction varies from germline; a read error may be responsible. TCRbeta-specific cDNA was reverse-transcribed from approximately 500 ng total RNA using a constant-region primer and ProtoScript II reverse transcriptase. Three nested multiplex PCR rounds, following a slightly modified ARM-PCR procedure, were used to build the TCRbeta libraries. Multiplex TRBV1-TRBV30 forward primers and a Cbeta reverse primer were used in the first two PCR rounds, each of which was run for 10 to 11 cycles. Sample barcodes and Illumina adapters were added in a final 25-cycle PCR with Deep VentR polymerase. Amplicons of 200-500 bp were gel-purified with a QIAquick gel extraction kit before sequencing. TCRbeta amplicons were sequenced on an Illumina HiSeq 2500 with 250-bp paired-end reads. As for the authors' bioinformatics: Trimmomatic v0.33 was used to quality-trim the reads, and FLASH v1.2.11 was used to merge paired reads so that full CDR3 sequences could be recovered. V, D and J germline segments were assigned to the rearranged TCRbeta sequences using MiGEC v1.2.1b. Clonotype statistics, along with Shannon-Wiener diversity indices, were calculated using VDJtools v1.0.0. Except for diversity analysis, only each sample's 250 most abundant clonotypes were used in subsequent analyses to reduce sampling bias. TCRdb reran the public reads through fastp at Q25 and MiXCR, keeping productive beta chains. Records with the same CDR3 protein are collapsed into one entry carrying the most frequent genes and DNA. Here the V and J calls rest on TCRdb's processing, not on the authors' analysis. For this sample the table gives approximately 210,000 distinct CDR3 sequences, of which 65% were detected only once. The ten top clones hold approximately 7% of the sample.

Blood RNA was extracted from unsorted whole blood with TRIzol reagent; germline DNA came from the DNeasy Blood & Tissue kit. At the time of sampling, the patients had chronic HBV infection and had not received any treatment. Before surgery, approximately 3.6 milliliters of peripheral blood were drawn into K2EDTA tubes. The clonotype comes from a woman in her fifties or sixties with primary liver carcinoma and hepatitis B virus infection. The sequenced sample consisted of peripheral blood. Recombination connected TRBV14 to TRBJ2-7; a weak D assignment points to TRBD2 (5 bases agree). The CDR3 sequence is CAISQDSDFHF. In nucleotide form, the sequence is TGTGCCATCAGCCAAGATAGCGATTTCCACTTC.